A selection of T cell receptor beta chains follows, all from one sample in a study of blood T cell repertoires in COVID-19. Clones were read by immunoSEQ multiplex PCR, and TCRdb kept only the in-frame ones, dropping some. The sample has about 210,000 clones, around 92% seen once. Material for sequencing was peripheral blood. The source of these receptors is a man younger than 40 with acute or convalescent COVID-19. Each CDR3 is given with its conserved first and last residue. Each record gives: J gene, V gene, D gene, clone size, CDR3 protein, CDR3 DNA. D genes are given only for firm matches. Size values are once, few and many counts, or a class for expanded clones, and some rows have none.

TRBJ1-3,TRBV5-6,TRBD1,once,CASSGNRGFYSGNTIYF,TGTGCCAGCAGCGGGAACAGGGGCTTCTACTCTGGAAACACCATATATTTT
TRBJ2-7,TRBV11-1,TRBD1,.,CASSSDRGRYEQYF,TGTGCCAGCAGCTCCGACAGGGGGCGTTACGAGCAGTACTTC
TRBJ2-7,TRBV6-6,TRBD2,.,CASKGLAGVLLDEQYF,TGTGCCAGCAAGGGACTAGCGGGGGTGCTCCTTGACGAGCAGTACTTC
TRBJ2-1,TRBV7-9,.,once,CASSDASGPWQFF,TGTGCCAGCAGCGATGCAAGCGGACCCTGGCAGTTCTTC
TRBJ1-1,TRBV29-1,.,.,CSVEWVRAPMNTEAFF,TGCAGCGTTGAATGGGTGAGGGCGCCAATGAACACTGAAGCTTTCTTT
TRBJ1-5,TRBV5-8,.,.,CASSASRGMLGQPQHF,TGTGCCAGCAGCGCGTCAAGGGGAATGCTCGGTCAGCCCCAGCATTTT
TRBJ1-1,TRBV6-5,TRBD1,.,CASSYSRWTGAEAFF,TGTGCCAGCAGTTACTCGCGGTGGACAGGAGCTGAAGCTTTCTTT
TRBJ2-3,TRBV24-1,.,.,CATSVSDTQYF,TGTGCCACCAGTGTCTCAGATACGCAGTATTTT
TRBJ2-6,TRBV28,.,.,CASSPGGAGGANVLTF,TGTGCCAGCTCCCCGGGCGGGGCCGGCGGGGCCAACGTCCTGACTTTC
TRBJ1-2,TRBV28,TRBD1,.,CASSLSSGGDYGYTF,TGTGCCAGCAGTTTAAGCTCAGGGGGTGACTATGGCTACACCTTC
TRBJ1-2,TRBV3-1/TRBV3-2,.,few,CASSRRSAAYGYTF,TGTGCCAGCAGCCGGAGATCGGCGGCGTATGGCTACACCTTC
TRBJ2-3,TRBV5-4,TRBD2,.,CASSLDLAGARTDTQYF,TGTGCCAGCAGCTTGGACCTAGCGGGGGCCCGCACAGATACGCAGTATTTT
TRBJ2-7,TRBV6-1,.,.,CASSEVYRSYEQYF,TGTGCCAGCAGTGAAGTGTACAGGTCCTACGAGCAGTACTTC
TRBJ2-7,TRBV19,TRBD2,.,CASNKAGTMGEQYF,TGTGCCAGTAACAAGGCCGGGACTATGGGCGAGCAGTACTTC
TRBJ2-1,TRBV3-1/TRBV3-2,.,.,CASSQDPGSYNEQFF,TGTGCCAGCAGCCAAGATCCCGGCTCCTACAATGAGCAGTTCTTC
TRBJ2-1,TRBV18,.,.,CASSPGQNNEQFF,TGTGCCAGCTCACCTGGACAGAACAATGAGCAGTTCTTC
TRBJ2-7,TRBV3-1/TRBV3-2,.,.,CASSQGPTEQYF,TGTGCCAGCAGCCAAGGGCCGACAGAGCAGTACTTC
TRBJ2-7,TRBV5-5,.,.,CASSFLGSSYEQYF,TGTGCCAGCAGCTTTTTAGGGAGCTCCTACGAGCAGTACTTC
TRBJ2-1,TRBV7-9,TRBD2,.,CASGSGGAIEQFF,TGTGCCAGCGGTAGCGGGGGGGCCATTGAGCAGTTCTTC
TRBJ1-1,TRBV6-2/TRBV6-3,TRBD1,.,CASSPTGGSAEAFF,TGTGCCAGCAGTCCAACAGGGGGGAGCGCTGAAGCTTTCTTT
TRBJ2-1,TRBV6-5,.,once,CATITTREQFF,TGTGCCACGATAACTACCCGCGAGCAGTTCTTC
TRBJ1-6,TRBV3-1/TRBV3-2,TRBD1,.,CASQGAQGSPLHF,TGTGCCAGCCAGGGGGCGCAAGGGTCACCCCTCCACTTT
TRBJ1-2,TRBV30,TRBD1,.,CAWTRTGGMEGYTF,TGTGCCTGGACACGGACAGGGGGCATGGAAGGCTACACCTTC
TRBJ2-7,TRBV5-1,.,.,CASSYHSGQSSYEQYF,TGCGCCAGCAGTTACCATTCGGGACAAAGCTCCTACGAGCAGTACTTC
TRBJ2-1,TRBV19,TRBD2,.,CASSIPGLGRDEQFF,TGTGCCAGTAGTATTCCGGGACTAGGAAGAGATGAGCAGTTCTTC
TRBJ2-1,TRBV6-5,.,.,CASSNQAGGQFF,TGTGCCAGCAGTAATCAAGCCGGAGGGCAGTTCTTC
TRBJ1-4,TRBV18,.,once,CASSPSHHPNEKLFF,TGTGCCAGCTCACCATCACACCATCCAAATGAAAAACTGTTTTTT
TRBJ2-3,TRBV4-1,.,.,CASSQGYGTSTDTQYF,TGCGCCAGCAGCCAAGGGTACGGGACTAGCACAGATACGCAGTATTTT
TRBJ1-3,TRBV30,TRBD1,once,CAWTGQGAGNTIYF,TGTGCCTGGACGGGACAGGGGGCTGGAAACACCATATATTTT
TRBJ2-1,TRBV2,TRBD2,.,CASSSKRGTYNEQFF,TGTGCCAGCAGCTCTAAGCGGGGCACCTACAATGAGCAGTTCTTC
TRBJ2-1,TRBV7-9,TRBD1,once,CAMQIRQGGGDEQFF,TGTGCCATGCAGATCAGACAGGGTGGGGGCGATGAGCAGTTCTTC
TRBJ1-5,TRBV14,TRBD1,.,CASSLWTGYSNQPQHF,TGTGCCAGCAGCCTCTGGACAGGTTATAGCAATCAGCCCCAGCATTTT
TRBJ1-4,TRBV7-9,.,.,CASSFSGVAGRKLFF,TGTGCCAGCAGCTTTTCCGGGGTGGCGGGAAGAAAACTGTTTTTT
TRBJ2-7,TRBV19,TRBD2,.,CASSTSSGSYEQYF,TGTGCCAGTAGTACCTCTAGCGGGAGCTACGAGCAGTACTTC
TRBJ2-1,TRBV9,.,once,CASSVTRGDEQFF,TGTGCCAGCAGCGTGACCAGGGGGGATGAGCAGTTCTTC
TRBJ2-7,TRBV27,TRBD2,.,CASSPMFAGAHEQYF,TGTGCCAGCAGTCCCATGTTCGCGGGAGCCCACGAGCAGTACTTC
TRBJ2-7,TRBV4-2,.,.,CASSPIGGGPSYEQYF,TGTGCCAGCAGCCCTATTGGCGGGGGCCCTTCCTACGAGCAGTACTTC
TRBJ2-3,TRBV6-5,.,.,CASRLQGPDTQYF,TGTGCCAGCAGGCTACAGGGTCCAGATACGCAGTATTTT
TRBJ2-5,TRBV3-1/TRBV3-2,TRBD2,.,CASSRPASGKSTQYF,TGTGCCAGCAGCCGCCCGGCTAGCGGCAAATCAACCCAGTACTTC
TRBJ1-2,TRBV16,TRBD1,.,CASSLNGQGDGYTF,TGTGCCAGCAGCCTCAACGGACAGGGTGATGGCTACACCTTC